This T cell receptor beta chain was identified during a study of T cell repertoires in cytomegalovirus infection. The table lists this clonotype with a few counts. The junction does not match germline at one end; this may be a read error. MiXCR, applied by TCRdb to the reads, yields one record per CDR3 protein. The table shows 200,000 or so distinct CDR3 sequences, with over 25% occurring only once. CDR1 is SSHAT, CDR2 FNYEAQ, per germline (reference sequence). The CDR3 extends over 13 amino acids. This TCR was recovered from a human donor in good health (CMV status not recorded). Some clones in this sample may be carry-over from other donors' samples. The rearrangement joins TRBV7-7 to TRBJ2-1; 8 bases line up with TRBD1. The material sequenced was PBMCs. The CDR3 loop reads CASSATGGGEQFF. Here the CDR3 DNA reads TGTGCTAGCAGCGCAACAGGGGGAGGTGAGCAGTTCTTC.